This T cell receptor (beta chain) came from a study of vaccination effects on CD4 cells after COVID-19. In the study overall: Viral peptide pools were used in the ViraFEST assay to expand antigen-specific CD4+ T cells, and sequencing came afterward.

Germline values: CDR1 MDHEN, CDR2 SYDVKM. Trimming at V came to 6 bases and at J to 2 bases, leaving 9 bases not matched to a gene. The CDR3 totals 15 residues. Sequencing used immunoSEQ multiplex PCR; TCRdb keeps in-frame clones, though not all of them. In the table there are approximately 57,000 clones, under 85% of which are singletons. Cells that had been cultured for 10 days were the source of isolated CD4+ T cells. The vaccine given was either BNT162b2 or mRNA-1273, in two doses. For this clone: Its matching antigen is unknown.

Overall study findings and caveats: Just 1 of 255 vaccine-induced clones in healthy recipients was cross-reactive. Convalescent patients were scarce in the study, and it lacked early post-infection timepoints. At late timepoints after vaccination, vaccine- and infection-induced clones shrank markedly.

The chain links TRBV28 to TRBJ1-1, with 7 bases lining up with TRBD1. The sequencing used CD4+ T cells from PBMCs cultured without peptide, collected after COVID-19 vaccination. The sequence derives from a human donor who received a COVID-19 vaccine. The CDR3 sequence is CASRNPDRANTEAFF. The CDR3 DNA reads TGTGCCAGCAGAAACCCTGACAGGGCAAACACTGAAGCTTTCTTT.